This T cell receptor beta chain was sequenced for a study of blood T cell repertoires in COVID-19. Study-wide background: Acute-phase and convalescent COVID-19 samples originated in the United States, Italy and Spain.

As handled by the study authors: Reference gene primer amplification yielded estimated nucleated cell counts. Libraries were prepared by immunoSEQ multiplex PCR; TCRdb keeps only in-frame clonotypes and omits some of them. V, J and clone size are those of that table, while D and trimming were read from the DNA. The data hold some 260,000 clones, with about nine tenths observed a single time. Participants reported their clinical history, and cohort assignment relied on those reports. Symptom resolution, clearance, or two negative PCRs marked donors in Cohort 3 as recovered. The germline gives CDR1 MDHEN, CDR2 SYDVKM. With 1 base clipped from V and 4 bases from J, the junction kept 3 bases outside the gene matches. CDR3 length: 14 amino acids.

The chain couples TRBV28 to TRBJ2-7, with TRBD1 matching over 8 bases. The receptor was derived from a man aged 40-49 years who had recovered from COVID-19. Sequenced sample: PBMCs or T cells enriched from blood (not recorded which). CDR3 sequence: CASSLSGQGYEQYF. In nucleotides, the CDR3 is TGTGCCAGCAGTTTATCTGGACAGGGATACGAGCAGTACTTC.